The clone carrying this TCR beta chain came up a few times. This entry belongs to a study of blood T cell repertoires in COVID-19. Overall study: Some COVID-19 samples were acute and others convalescent; all came from the United States, Italy and Spain.

Looked up from germline, CDR1 is MNHNY and CDR2 is SVGAGI (reference sequence). The CDR3 spans 13 residues. The germline V and J ends were trimmed by 3 bases and 1 base, with 7 bases remaining between them. Under the authors' procedure: Estimation of nucleated cell counts relied on the amplification of reference gene primers. The protocol was immunoSEQ multiplex PCR, while the TCRdb copy is restricted to in-frame clones and leaves out a portion. The V and J calls and clone size come from that table; D and trimming were worked out from the DNA. Among over 250,000 clones listed, roughly 88% were seen once.

The sample consisted of peripheral blood. The TCR originated in a woman in her 70s with acute or convalescent COVID-19. This rearrangement joins TRBV6-6 to TRBJ2-7, with D unclear. CDR3 region: CASSYELSYEQYF. The CDR3 nucleotides are TGTGCCAGCAGTTATGAGCTTTCCTACGAGCAGTACTTC.